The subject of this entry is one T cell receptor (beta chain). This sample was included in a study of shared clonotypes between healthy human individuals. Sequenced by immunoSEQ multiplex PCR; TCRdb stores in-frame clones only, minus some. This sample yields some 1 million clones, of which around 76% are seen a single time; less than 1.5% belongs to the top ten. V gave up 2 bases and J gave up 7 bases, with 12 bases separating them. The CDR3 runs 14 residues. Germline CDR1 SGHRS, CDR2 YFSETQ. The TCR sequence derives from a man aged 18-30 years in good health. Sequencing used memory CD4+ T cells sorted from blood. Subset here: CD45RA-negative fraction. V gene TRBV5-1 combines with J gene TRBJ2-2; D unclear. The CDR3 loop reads CASSFVENNGELFF. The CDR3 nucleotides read TGCGCCAGCAGCTTCGTAGAAAATAACGGGGAGCTGTTTTTT.